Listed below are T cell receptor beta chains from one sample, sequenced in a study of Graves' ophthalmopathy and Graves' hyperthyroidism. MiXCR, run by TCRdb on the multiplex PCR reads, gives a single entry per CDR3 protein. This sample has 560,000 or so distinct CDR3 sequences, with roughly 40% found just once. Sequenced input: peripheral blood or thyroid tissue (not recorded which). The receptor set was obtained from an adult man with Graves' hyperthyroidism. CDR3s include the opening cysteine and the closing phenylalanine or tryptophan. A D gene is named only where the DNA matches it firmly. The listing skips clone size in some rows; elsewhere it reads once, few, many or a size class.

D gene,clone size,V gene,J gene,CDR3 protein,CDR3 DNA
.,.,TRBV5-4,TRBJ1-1,CASSPGGYAGNTEAFF,TGTGCCAGCAGCCCGGGGGGGTACGCGGGGAACACTGAAGCTTTCTTT
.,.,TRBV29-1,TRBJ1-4,CSVGSRDGEKLFF,TGCAGCGTCGGGTCCAGGGATGGTGAAAAACTGTTTTTT
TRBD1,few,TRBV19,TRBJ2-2,CASRPGGVGELFF,TGTGCCAGTCGTCCAGGGGGCGTCGGGGAGCTGTTTTTT
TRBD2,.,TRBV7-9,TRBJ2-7,CAWSGGLAGTSYEQYF,TGTGCCTGGAGTGGGGGACTAGCGGGGACCTCCTACGAGCAGTACTTC
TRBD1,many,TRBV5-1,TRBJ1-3,CASSPSTGGMGTIYF,TGCGCCAGCAGCCCGTCGACAGGGGGTATGGGCACCATATATTTT
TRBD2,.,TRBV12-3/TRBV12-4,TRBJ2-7,CASSLRAGEGYEQYF,TGTGCCAGCAGCTTAAGGGCCGGGGAGGGCTACGAGCAGTACTTC
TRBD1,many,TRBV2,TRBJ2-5,CASSEARRGSKETQYF,TGTGCCAGCAGTGAGGCCCGCAGGGGGAGTAAAGAGACCCAGTACTTC
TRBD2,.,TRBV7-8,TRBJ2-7,CASREPTSGGTYEQYF,TGTGCCAGCAGGGAGCCTACTAGCGGGGGGACCTACGAGCAGTACTTC
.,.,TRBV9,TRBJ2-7,CASSVPPRPEQYF,TGTGCCAGCAGCGTCCCCCCCCGCCCAGAGCAGTACTTC
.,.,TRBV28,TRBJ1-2,CASSHYGYTF,TGTGCCAGCAGCCACTATGGCTACACCTTC
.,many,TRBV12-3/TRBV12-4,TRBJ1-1,CASSPWPFPQDTEAFF,TGTGCCAGCAGTCCGTGGCCGTTCCCCCAGGACACTGAAGCTTTCTTT
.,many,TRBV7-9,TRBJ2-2,CARTGNTGELFF,TGTGCCAGAACAGGGAACACCGGGGAGCTGTTTTTT
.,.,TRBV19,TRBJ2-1,CASSKNNEQFF,TGTGCCAGTAGTAAAAACAATGAGCAGTTCTTC
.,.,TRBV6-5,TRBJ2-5,CASSQDGPGGYQETQYF,TGTGCCAGCAGCCAAGATGGTCCAGGGGGGTACCAAGAGACCCAGTACTTC
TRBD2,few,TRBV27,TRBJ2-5,CASSPAGGDETQYF,TGTGCCAGCAGTCCCGCGGGGGGGGATGAGACCCAGTACTTC
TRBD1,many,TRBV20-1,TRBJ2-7,CSAEQGAAYEQYF,TGCAGTGCTGAGCAGGGGGCAGCCTACGAGCAGTACTTC
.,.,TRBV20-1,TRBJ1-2,CSAGPNNYGYTF,TGCAGTGCCGGACCCAATAACTATGGCTACACCTTC
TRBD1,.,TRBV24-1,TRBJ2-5,CATSDRTGLETQYF,TGTGCCACCAGTGATCGGACAGGGTTAGAGACCCAGTACTTC
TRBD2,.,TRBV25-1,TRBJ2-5,CASSRTSGQGSNQETQYF,TGTGCCAGCAGCAGGACTAGCGGACAGGGAAGTAACCAAGAGACCCAGTACTTC
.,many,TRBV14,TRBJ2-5,CASSPGRAVQETQYF,TGTGCCAGCAGCCCCGGCAGGGCAGTCCAAGAGACCCAGTACTTC
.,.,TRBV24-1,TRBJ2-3,CATSDDSGQFNTQYF,TGTGCCACCAGTGATGACTCGGGACAATTCAATACGCAGTATTTT
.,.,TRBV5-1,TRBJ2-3,CASSFGPGTDTQYF,TGCGCCAGCAGCTTTGGACCGGGCACAGATACGCAGTATTTT
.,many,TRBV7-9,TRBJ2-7,CASSLVLGEQYF,TGTGCCAGCAGCTTAGTCCTGGGGGAGCAGTACTTC
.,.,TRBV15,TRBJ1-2,CATSRGSRVGDYGYTF,TGTGCCACCAGCAGAGGGTCCAGGGTGGGGGACTATGGCTACACCTTC
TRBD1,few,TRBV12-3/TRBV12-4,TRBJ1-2,CASTGQGLFGYTF,TGTGCCAGCACTGGACAGGGGCTCTTTGGCTACACCTTC
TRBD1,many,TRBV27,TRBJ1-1,CASSPGQGRSDTEAFF,TGTGCCAGCAGTCCTGGACAGGGCAGGAGTGACACTGAAGCTTTCTTT
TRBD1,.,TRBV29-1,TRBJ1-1,CTSLGTVEAFF,TGCACCTCCTTGGGGACAGTTGAAGCTTTCTTT
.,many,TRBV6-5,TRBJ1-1,CASSYSGRNTEAFF,TGTGCCAGCAGTTACTCGGGTCGGAACACTGAAGCTTTCTTT
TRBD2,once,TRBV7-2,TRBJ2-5,CASSCGTSGTQYF,TGTGCCAGCAGTTGTGGGACTAGCGGGACGCAGTACTTC
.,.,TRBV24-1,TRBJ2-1,CATSLGDEQFF,TGTGCCACCAGTCTAGGCGATGAGCAGTTCTTC
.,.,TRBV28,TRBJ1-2,CASSEGPPNYGYTF,TGTGCCAGCAGTGAGGGACCGCCAAACTATGGCTACACCTTC
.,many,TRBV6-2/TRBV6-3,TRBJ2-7,CASSFDFDEQYF,TGTGCCAGCAGTTTCGACTTCGACGAGCAGTACTTC
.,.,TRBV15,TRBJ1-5,CATSSEGGSDNQPQHF,TGTGCCACCAGCAGTGAAGGTGGGTCAGACAATCAGCCCCAGCATTTT
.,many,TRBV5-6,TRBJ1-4,CASSFGTLATNEKLFF,TGTGCCAGCAGCTTCGGGACACTTGCAACTAATGAAAAACTGTTTTTT
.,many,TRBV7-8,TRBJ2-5,CASSLATSGVPRKYQETQYF,TGTGCCAGCAGCTTAGCGACGTCAGGAGTACCAAGAAAGTACCAAGAGACCCAGTACTTC
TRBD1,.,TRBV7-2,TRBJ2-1,CASSSRQGRNEQFF,TGTGCCAGCAGCAGCCGACAGGGTAGGAATGAGCAGTTCTTC
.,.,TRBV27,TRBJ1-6,CASSLWGNSPLHF,TGTGCCAGCAGTTTATGGGGTAATTCACCCCTCCACTTT
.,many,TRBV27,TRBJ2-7,CASSGWVSNEQYF,TGTGCCAGCAGTGGGTGGGTTTCCAACGAGCAGTACTTC
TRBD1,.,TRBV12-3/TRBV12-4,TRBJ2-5,CASSFGTGRQETQYF,TGTGCCAGCAGTTTTGGGACAGGGAGACAAGAGACCCAGTACTTC
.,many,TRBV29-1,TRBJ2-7,CSVDVGYEQYF,TGCAGCGTTGATGTAGGGTACGAGCAGTACTTC
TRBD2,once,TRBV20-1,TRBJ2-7,CGATGTSGSTEQYF,TGCGGTGCTACTGGGACTAGCGGGAGTACCGAGCAGTACTTC
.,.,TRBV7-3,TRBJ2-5,CASSLPGWETQYF,TGTGCCAGCAGCTTACCAGGGTGGGAGACCCAGTACTTC
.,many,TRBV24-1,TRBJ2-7,CATSGDGGYEQYF,TGTGCCACCTCTGGGGACGGGGGCTACGAGCAGTACTTC
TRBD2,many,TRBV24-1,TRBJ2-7,CATSDLGAGGRSSYEQYF,TGTGCCACCAGTGATTTGGGAGCGGGAGGTCGTTCCTCCTACGAGCAGTACTTC
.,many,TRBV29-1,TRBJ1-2,CSVDQGQLNYGYTF,TGCAGCGTTGATCAGGGGCAGTTGAACTATGGCTACACCTTC
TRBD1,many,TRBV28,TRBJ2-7,CASSLPGTGSYEQYF,TGTGCCAGCAGTCTACCCGGGACAGGGTCCTACGAGCAGTACTTC
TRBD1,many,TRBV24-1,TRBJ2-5,CATSDPVGTGYQETQYF,TGTGCCACCAGTGATCCAGTTGGGACAGGGTACCAAGAGACCCAGTACTTC
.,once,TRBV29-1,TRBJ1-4,CSVEQGLREKLFF,TGCAGCGTAGAGCAGGGGTTGAGGGAAAAACTGTTTTTT
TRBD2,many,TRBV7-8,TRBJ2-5,CASSLWLAGEGQETQYF,TGTGCCAGCAGCTTATGGCTAGCGGGAGAGGGGCAAGAGACCCAGTACTTC
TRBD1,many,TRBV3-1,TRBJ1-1,CASSPTPGQVNTEAFF,TGTGCCAGCAGCCCGACCCCGGGACAGGTGAACACTGAAGCTTTCTTT
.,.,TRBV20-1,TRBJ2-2,CSARDKGLSGELFF,TGCAGTGCTAGAGACAAGGGGCTTAGCGGGGAGCTGTTTTTT
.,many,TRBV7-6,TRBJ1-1,CASRAWTDMNTEAFF,TGTGCCAGCAGAGCTTGGACTGATATGAACACTGAAGCTTTCTTT
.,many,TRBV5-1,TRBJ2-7,CASSLDQTGTYEQYF,TGCGCCAGCAGCTTGGATCAAACAGGGACCTACGAGCAGTACTTC
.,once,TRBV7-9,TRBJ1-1,CASSQVNRLGWDTEAFF,TGTGCCAGCAGCCAAGTGAATAGGTTAGGCTGGGACACTGAAGCTTTCTTT
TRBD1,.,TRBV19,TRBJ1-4,CASNYLGGGTANEKLFF,TGTGCCAGTAACTACCTGGGAGGGGGCACCGCTAATGAAAAACTGTTTTTT